The 6 T cell receptor beta chains in this list originate from one sample, sequenced in a study of response to subunit inactivated influenza vaccine. TCRdb processed the RT-PCR reads anew with MiXCR; each CDR3 protein has one entry. In the table there are about 570,000 distinct CDR3 sequences, 10% to 15% of which are singletons. Specimen: PBMCs from blood, collected on the day of vaccination. The receptors derive from a man aged 45 to 65 who received an inactivated influenza vaccine.

The chain couples TRBV9 to TRBJ2-1; D gene uncertain. Per germline, CDR1 SGDLS and CDR2 YYNGEE. The CDR3 is made up of 14 amino acids. V was pared by 0 bases and J by 4 bases, with 8 bases between. CDR3 loop: CASSVATGYNEQFF. CDR3 coding DNA: TGTGCCAGCAGCGTAGCTACCGGTTACAATGAGCAGTTCTTC.

The CDR3: CSATVAGDIQETQYF. CDR3 DNA sequence: TGCAGTGCTACGGTAGCGGGAGATATCCAAGAGACCCAGTACTTC. V gene TRBV20-1 combines with J gene TRBJ2-5, with 9 bases lining up with TRBD2. Germline CDR1 reads DFQATT; CDR2 reads SNEGSKA (reference sequence). V gave up 4 bases and J gave up 1 base; unmatched junction bases: 7. The CDR3 extends over 15 amino acids.

This clonotype was seen repeatedly, ten times or more. The CDR3 loop reads CASSSTTGGNQPQHF. The CDR3 nucleotides read TGTGCCAGCAGCTCGACTACAGGGGGCAATCAGCCCCAGCATTTT. The chain joins TRBV11-2 to TRBJ1-5, with 7 bases identical to TRBD1. V shed 4 bases and J 2 bases; nucleotides not matched to a gene: 5. Germline lookup yields CDR1 SGHAT and CDR2 FQNNGV. The CDR3 has 15 amino acids.

The chain uses TRBV12-3 or TRBV12-4 and TRBJ1-2; unclear D gene. The CDR3 has 16 amino acids. Trimming took 0 bases from V and 0 from J, leaving 11 bases between them. CDR3 region: CASSLARSSPNYGYTF. The CDR3 coding sequence is TGTGCCAGCAGTTTAGCGAGGTCGTCACCTAACTATGGCTACACCTTC.

This clonotype was recorded many times. This chain connects TRBV20-1 to TRBJ2-7; 8 nucleotides line up with TRBD2. This CDR3 contains 14 residues. Trimming cost V 3 bases and J 5 bases; bases outside gene matches: 9. Germline V gene data show CDR1 as DFQATT and CDR2 as SNEGSKA (reference sequence). The CDR3 region has the DNA TGCAGTGCTAGCGGAGCGGGAGCAGGGGACGAGCAGTACTTC. This encodes CSASGAGAGDEQYF.

V gene TRBV5-1 combines with J gene TRBJ1-3; D may be TRBD1 (6 bases). This CDR3 has 13 amino acids. Germline V lookup: CDR1 SGHRS, CDR2 YFSETQ. With 6 bases removed from V and 3 bases from J, the gap between germline ends came to 10 bases. CDR3 DNA sequence: TGCGCCAGCACGGACAGTCTTGGAAACACCATATATTTT. Its protein is CASTDSLGNTIYF.